A selection of T cell receptor beta chains follows, all from one sample in a study of T cells after somatic rescue of genetic block. Method: immunoSEQ multiplex PCR; TCRdb's copy keeps in-frame clones and lacks some. The table has roughly 11,000 clones, just under 80% seen once. The sequencing input was peripheral blood mononuclear cells (PBMCs). The receptors were gathered from a boy aged 5-17 years. Both conserved end residues are part of each CDR3. A clone size is listed for some rows: how often the clone was seen (once, few, many), or a class if it is expanded.

clone_size v_call cdr3_aa
NA TRBV7-9 CASSLRDRVEQYF
NA TRBV15 CATSRDRALPPEQYF
NA TRBV7-9 CASSLRLGVSEDEQYF
NA TRBV7-2 CASSLVTLAPSTDTQYF
few TRBV4-2 CASSQVQGTSEAFF
few TRBV5-6 CASTWLASYNEQFF
few TRBV6-6 CASSPGPEGGELFF
medium-sized TRBV2 CASRPLRYEQYF
NA TRBV4-3 CTSSQERFIRSSYNEQFF
NA TRBV9 CASSAQGLGAARETQYF
NA TRBV5-1 CASSSGLAGGTDTQYF
NA TRBV5-1 CASSLSPGGGNTIYF
NA TRBV20-1 CSAWGLEQFF
NA TRBV11-2 CASSPGAATYEQYF
once TRBV5-1 CASSLLALQETQYF
NA TRBV27 CASSLNVRSIGYEQYF
few TRBV19 CASSIDRSNQPQHF
NA TRBV6-5 CASSYQENPPYNEQFF
NA TRBV7-2 CASSFIQGYYGYTF
NA TRBV9 CASSVGAGGAGETQYF
few TRBV4-2 CASSQGENQPQHF
NA TRBV2 CASTLAGLYTDTQYF
NA TRBV7-2 CASSFSGTNEQFF
NA TRBV2 CASTSQETQYF
NA TRBV10-2 CASSEYSGGNQPQHF
NA TRBV27 CASRGLADSYEQYF
NA TRBV5-1 CASGGQGNGYTF
once TRBV18 CASSPVGLAEETQYF
few TRBV5-1 CASSFNRVQETQYF
NA TRBV7-3 CASGLAGGRTDTQYF
few TRBV28 CASSRGLDYEQYF
few TRBV28 CASRPSGNQPQHF
few TRBV7-2 CASSLEVPSGMSSYEQYF
NA TRBV27 CASSSIGTGFYEQYF
NA TRBV11-2 CASSKGQVGEQFF
NA TRBV7-2 CASSGQRYSGNTIYF
NA TRBV6-5 CASSERRNYGYTF
NA TRBV19 CASSKTQETQYF
few TRBV19 CASSIVGTHSGNTIYF
NA TRBV6-1 CATSRTGDSYEQYF
NA TRBV20-1 CSATTGGELFF
NA TRBV7-3 CASSSLPVRVKPNEQFF